The rows below give T cell receptor beta chains drawn from one sample of a study of shared clonotypes between healthy human individuals. The method was immunoSEQ multiplex PCR; TCRdb's version includes in-frame clones alone and lacks a portion of them. The data show about 1.1 million clones, roughly 74% seen once. The sample was memory CD4+ T cells from PBMCs. The receptors derive from a man aged 18 to 30 in good health. Some clones in this sample may be carry-over from other donors' samples. CDR3s include the opening cysteine and the closing phenylalanine or tryptophan. A D gene is named only where the DNA matches it firmly. Clone size, where shown, is once, few, many, or a class for clones that have expanded.

size | J | D | V | CDR3 | DNA
NA | TRBJ2-7 | TRBD1 | TRBV6-5 | CASRAQGAFSYEQYF | TGTGCCAGCAGGGCGCAGGGGGCCTTCTCCTACGAGCAGTACTTC
NA | TRBJ1-6 | NA | TRBV6-5 | CASSYSARGDSPLHF | TGTGCCAGCAGTTACTCGGCCAGGGGCGATTCACCCCTCCACTTT
once | TRBJ2-1 | NA | TRBV5-4 | CASSPTGLTYNEQFF | TGTGCCAGCAGCCCCACGGGACTCACCTACAATGAGCAGTTCTTC
NA | TRBJ2-2 | NA | TRBV10-3 | CAISDLQNTGELFF | TGTGCCATCAGTGATTTGCAGAACACCGGGGAGCTGTTTTTT
NA | TRBJ1-1 | NA | TRBV19 | CASTKGRGTEAFF | TGTGCCAGTACTAAGGGTCGGGGCACTGAAGCTTTCTTT
NA | TRBJ2-7 | TRBD2 | TRBV5-4 | CASRPGLAEYEQYF | TGTGCCAGCCGACCGGGACTAGCGGAATACGAGCAGTACTTC
NA | TRBJ2-7 | NA | TRBV11-2 | CASSWYPYEQYF | TGTGCCAGCAGCTGGTATCCATACGAGCAGTACTTC
NA | TRBJ2-5 | NA | TRBV11-2 | CASSPDGEETQYF | TGTGCCAGCAGCCCCGATGGGGAAGAGACCCAGTACTTC
NA | TRBJ2-3 | NA | TRBV18 | CASSPLFQGTDTQYF | TGTGCCAGCTCACCACTTTTTCAGGGCACAGATACGCAGTATTTT
NA | TRBJ2-1 | NA | TRBV28 | CASTRGVEQFF | TGTGCCAGCACGCGTGGGGTTGAGCAGTTCTTC
NA | TRBJ2-2 | TRBD2 | TRBV4-2 | CASSQGGLAGIANTGELFF | TGTGCCAGCAGCCAAGGGGGACTAGCGGGAATAGCGAACACCGGGGAGCTGTTTTTT
NA | TRBJ2-5 | TRBD2 | TRBV7-3 | CASSLTSGRGETQYF | TGTGCCAGCAGCTTAACTAGCGGGAGGGGAGAGACCCAGTACTTC
NA | TRBJ2-1 | NA | TRBV7-6 | CASSAQFGKQFF | TGTGCCAGCAGCGCCCAGTTTGGAAAGCAGTTCTTC
NA | TRBJ2-7 | NA | TRBV6-5 | CASSGDTDYEQYF | TGTGCCAGCAGCGGGGACACAGACTACGAGCAGTACTTC
NA | TRBJ2-5 | TRBD2 | TRBV7-2 | CASSAGTTKETQYF | TGTGCCAGCAGCGCTGGGACTACCAAAGAGACCCAGTACTTC
NA | TRBJ2-2 | TRBD2 | TRBV5-1 | CASSLLGGSDTGELFF | TGCGCCAGCAGCTTGTTGGGCGGGAGCGACACCGGGGAGCTGTTTTTT
NA | TRBJ1-3 | TRBD1 | TRBV5-1 | CASSLVPGRGRSGNTIYF | TGCGCCAGCAGCTTGGTCCCGGGGAGGGGGCGATCTGGAAACACCATATATTTT
NA | TRBJ2-2 | NA | TRBV30 | CVASHGELFF | TGTGTGGCCAGCCACGGGGAGCTGTTTTTT
NA | TRBJ2-2 | TRBD2 | TRBV5-1 | CASSSGLAPGELFF | TGCGCCAGCAGCTCGGGACTAGCGCCCGGGGAGCTGTTTTTT
few | TRBJ2-5 | TRBD2 | TRBV7-2 | CASSLYRDYGTQYF | TGTGCCAGCAGCCTGTATCGGGACTATGGGACCCAGTACTTC
NA | TRBJ2-1 | TRBD2 | TRBV5-6 | CASSLQAGATDEQFF | TGTGCCAGCAGCTTACAAGCGGGAGCGACGGATGAGCAGTTCTTC
NA | TRBJ1-2 | TRBD1 | TRBV28 | CASRTGGMDYGYTF | TGTGCCAGCAGGACAGGGGGCATGGACTATGGCTACACCTTC
NA | TRBJ1-1 | NA | TRBV18 | CASSPRFGRNTEAFF | TGTGCCAGCTCACCACGGTTTGGCAGGAACACTGAAGCTTTCTTT
NA | TRBJ1-1 | NA | TRBV7-2 | CASTGQIANTEAFF | TGTGCCAGCACCGGACAGATTGCGAACACTGAAGCTTTCTTT
NA | TRBJ2-3 | TRBD2 | TRBV7-2 | CASSQRRTSGSTDTQYF | TGTGCCAGCAGCCAGAGAAGGACTAGCGGAAGCACAGATACGCAGTATTTT
NA | TRBJ2-1 | TRBD2 | TRBV7-2 | CASSSWTSGRAGRQFF | TGTGCCAGCAGCTCTTGGACTAGCGGGAGGGCCGGTCGGCAGTTCTTC
NA | TRBJ2-3 | TRBD1 | TRBV4-2 | CASSQQSGTGTADTQYF | TGTGCCAGCAGCCAGCAATCCGGGACAGGGACCGCAGATACGCAGTATTTT
NA | TRBJ2-2 | TRBD2 | TRBV7-8 | CASSLVLLGEGRTGELFF | TGTGCCAGCAGCTTAGTTCTATTAGGGGAGGGTCGCACCGGGGAGCTGTTTTTT
once | TRBJ2-4 | TRBD2 | TRBV27 | CAAPETSGGLAKNIQYF | TGTGCAGCGCCCGAGACTAGCGGAGGCTTAGCCAAAAACATTCAGTACTTC
NA | TRBJ2-6 | NA | TRBV7-3 | CASSLGSAGANVLTF | TGTGCCAGCAGCTTAGGCTCAGCCGGGGCCAACGTCCTGACTTTC
few | TRBJ1-4 | TRBD1 | TRBV29-1 | CSVATLGQIGEKLFF | TGCAGCGTGGCTACTTTGGGACAGATAGGAGAAAAACTGTTTTTT
NA | TRBJ2-3 | TRBD2 | TRBV5-4 | CASSTSGTDTQYF | TGTGCCAGCAGCACTAGCGGCACAGATACGCAGTATTTT
once | TRBJ1-1 | NA | TRBV7-9 | CASTTGDTEAFF | TGTGCCAGCACCACGGGGGACACTGAAGCTTTCTTT
once | TRBJ2-2 | TRBD2 | TRBV19 | CASSKITSGNTGELFF | TGTGCCAGTAGTAAAATCACTAGCGGGAACACCGGGGAGCTGTTTTTT
NA | TRBJ2-1 | TRBD2 | TRBV7-7 | CASSSSLAGGGNEQFF | TGTGCCAGCAGCTCCAGCCTAGCGGGAGGTGGGAATGAGCAGTTCTTC
once | TRBJ2-7 | NA | TRBV12-5 | CASGLSVGEQYF | TGTGCTAGTGGTTTGTCGGTCGGCGAGCAGTACTTC
NA | TRBJ1-2 | TRBD1 | TRBV6-6 | CASRLLATGNGYGYTF | TGTGCCAGCAGATTACTGGCGACAGGGAATGGCTATGGCTACACCTTC
NA | TRBJ2-7 | NA | TRBV5-6 | CASSLFRTYEQYF | TGTGCCAGCAGCTTATTCAGAACCTACGAGCAGTACTTC
NA | TRBJ2-2 | NA | TRBV5-1 | CASKQGPTNTGELFF | TGCGCCAGTAAGCAGGGGCCCACGAACACCGGGGAGCTGTTTTTT
NA | TRBJ2-7 | NA | TRBV28 | CASRLPGLRYEQYF | TGTGCCAGCAGACTCCCGGGCCTGAGGTACGAGCAGTACTTC
NA | TRBJ2-5 | NA | TRBV11-2 | CASSFGPYQETQYF | TGTGCCAGCAGCTTTGGGCCGTACCAAGAGACCCAGTACTTC
NA | TRBJ1-1 | NA | TRBV7-9 | CASSLEADTEAFF | TGTGCCAGCAGCTTAGAAGCCGACACTGAAGCTTTCTTT
NA | TRBJ2-1 | NA | TRBV5-6 | CASSLGLEQFF | TGTGCCAGCAGCTTGGGTTTGGAGCAGTTCTTC
NA | TRBJ1-1 | NA | TRBV6-5 | CASNGVAVATEAFF | TGTGCCAGCAACGGAGTCGCCGTGGCCACTGAAGCTTTCTTT
once | TRBJ2-7 | NA | TRBV30 | CAWGRGYEQYF | TGTGCCTGGGGACGGGGCTACGAGCAGTACTTC
NA | TRBJ1-2 | TRBD1 | TRBV6-5 | CASRTGSYGYTF | TGTGCCAGCAGGACAGGGAGCTATGGCTACACCTTC
NA | TRBJ2-3 | NA | TRBV2 | CASSDIWGLGTDTQYF | TGTGCCAGCAGTGATATATGGGGGCTCGGCACAGATACGCAGTATTTT
NA | TRBJ1-3 | NA | TRBV28 | CASSPKAPQLGLLGGNTIYF | TGTGCCAGCAGCCCTAAAGCACCACAGTTGGGCCTACTTGGAGGAAACACCATATATTTT
NA | TRBJ2-7 | NA | TRBV5-4 | CASSLTRASSYEQYF | TGTGCCAGCAGCTTGACCAGGGCAAGCTCCTACGAGCAGTACTTC
NA | TRBJ2-7 | TRBD2 | TRBV28 | CATIAGTVYEQYF | TGTGCCACCATAGCGGGCACCGTCTACGAGCAGTACTTC
NA | TRBJ2-7 | NA | TRBV28 | CASSLLGLGPQQYF | TGTGCCAGCAGTTTATTAGGGTTAGGTCCTCAGCAGTACTTC
NA | TRBJ1-3 | NA | TRBV5-1 | CASSLEGRGNTIYF | TGCGCCAGCAGCTTGGAGGGCAGGGGAAACACCATATATTTT